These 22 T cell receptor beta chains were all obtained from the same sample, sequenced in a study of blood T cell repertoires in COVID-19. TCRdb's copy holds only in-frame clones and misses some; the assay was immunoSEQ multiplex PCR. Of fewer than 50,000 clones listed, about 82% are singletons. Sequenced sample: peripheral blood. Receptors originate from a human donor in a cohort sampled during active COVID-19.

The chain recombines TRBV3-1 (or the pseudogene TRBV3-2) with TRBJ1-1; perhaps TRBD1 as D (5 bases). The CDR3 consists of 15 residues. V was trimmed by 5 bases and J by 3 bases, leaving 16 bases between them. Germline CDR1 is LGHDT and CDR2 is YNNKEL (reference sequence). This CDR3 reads CASSSKGQGDTEAFF. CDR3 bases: TGTGCCAGCAGCTCCAAGGGCCAAGGGGACACTGAAGCTTTCTTT.

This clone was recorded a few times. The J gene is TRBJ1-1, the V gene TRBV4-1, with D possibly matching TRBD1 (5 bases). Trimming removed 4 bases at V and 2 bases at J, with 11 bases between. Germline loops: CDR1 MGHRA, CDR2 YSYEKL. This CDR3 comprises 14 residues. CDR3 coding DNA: TGCGCCAGCAGCCCGGGACTCACAAACACTGAAGCTTTCTTT. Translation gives CASSPGLTNTEAFF.

CDR3 amino acids: CASSSLATYNEQFF. The CDR3, as DNA: TGCGCCAGCAGCTCTCTAGCGACCTACAATGAGCAGTTCTTC. J is TRBJ2-1 and V is TRBV5-1; possibly TRBD2 for D (6 bases). V lost 3 bases to trimming and J lost 2 bases, with 9 bases between them. This CDR3 spans 14 amino acids. From germline, CDR1 is SGHRS and CDR2 YFSETQ.

The CDR3 DNA is TGTGCCAGCAGTGAGACAGCGCTTCCCGGGGCTTTCTTT. Its protein is CASSETALPGAFF. The chain uses TRBV6-1 and TRBJ1-1; a possible D gene is TRBD1 (5 bases). CDR3 length: 13 residues. Deletions cut 3 bases from V and 11 bases from J, with 16 bases between. Germline-derived CDR1 and CDR2 are MNHNS and SASEGT.

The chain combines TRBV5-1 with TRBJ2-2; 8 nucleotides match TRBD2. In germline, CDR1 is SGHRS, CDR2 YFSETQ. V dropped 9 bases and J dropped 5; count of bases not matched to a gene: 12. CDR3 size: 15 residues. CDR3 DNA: TGCGCCACGCGACCGAGCGGGAGAGATACCGGGGAGCTGTTTTTT. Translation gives CATRPSGRDTGELFF.

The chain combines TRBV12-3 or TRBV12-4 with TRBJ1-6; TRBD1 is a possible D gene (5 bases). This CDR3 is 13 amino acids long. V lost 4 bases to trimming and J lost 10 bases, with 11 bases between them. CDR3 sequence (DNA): TGTGCCAGCAGTTGGGGGGGACGGTCACCCCTCCACTTT. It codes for CASSWGGRSPLHF.

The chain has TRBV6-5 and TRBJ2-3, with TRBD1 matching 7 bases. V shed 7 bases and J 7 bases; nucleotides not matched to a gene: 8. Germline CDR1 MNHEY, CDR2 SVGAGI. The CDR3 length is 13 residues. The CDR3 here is CASTRTGANTQYF. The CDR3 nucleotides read TGTGCCAGCACTCGAACAGGGGCCAATACGCAGTATTTT.

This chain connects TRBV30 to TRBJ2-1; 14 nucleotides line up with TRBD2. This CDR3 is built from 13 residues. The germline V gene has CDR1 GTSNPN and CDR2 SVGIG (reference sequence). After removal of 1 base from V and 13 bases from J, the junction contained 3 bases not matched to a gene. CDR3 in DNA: TGTGCCTGGAGTGCGACTAGCGGGGGGGTCCAGTTCTTC. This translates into CAWSATSGGVQFF.

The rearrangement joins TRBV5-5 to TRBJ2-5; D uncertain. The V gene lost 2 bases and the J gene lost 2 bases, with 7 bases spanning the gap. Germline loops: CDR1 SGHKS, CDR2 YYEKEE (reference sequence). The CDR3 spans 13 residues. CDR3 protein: CASSFYAQETQYF. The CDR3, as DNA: TGTGCCAGCAGCTTCTATGCACAAGAGACCCAGTACTTC.

CDR3 residues: CASSGTTGAGTIYF. CDR3 sequence (DNA): TGTGCCAGCAGTGGCACCACAGGAGCAGGGACCATATATTTT. This rearrangement joins TRBV27 to TRBJ1-3, with D perhaps TRBD1 (5 bases). Germline values: CDR1 MNHEY, CDR2 SMNVEV (reference sequence). The CDR3 covers 14 residues. V shed 5 bases and J shed 10 bases, with 18 bases lying between them.

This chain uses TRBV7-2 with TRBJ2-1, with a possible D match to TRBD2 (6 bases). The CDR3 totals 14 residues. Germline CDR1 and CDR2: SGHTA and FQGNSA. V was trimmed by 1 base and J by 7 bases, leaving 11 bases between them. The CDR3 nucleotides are TGTGCCAGCAGCTTAGACGGGGGTCGGAATGAGCAGTTCTTC. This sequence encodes CASSLDGGRNEQFF.

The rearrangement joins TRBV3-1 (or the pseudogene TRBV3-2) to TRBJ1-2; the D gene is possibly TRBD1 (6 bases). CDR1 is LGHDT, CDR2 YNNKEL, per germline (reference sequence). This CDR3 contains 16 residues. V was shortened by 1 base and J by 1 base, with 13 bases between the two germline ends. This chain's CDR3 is CASSQVLTGLNYGYTF. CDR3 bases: TGTGCCAGCAGCCAAGTTTTGACAGGTCTTAACTATGGCTACACCTTC.

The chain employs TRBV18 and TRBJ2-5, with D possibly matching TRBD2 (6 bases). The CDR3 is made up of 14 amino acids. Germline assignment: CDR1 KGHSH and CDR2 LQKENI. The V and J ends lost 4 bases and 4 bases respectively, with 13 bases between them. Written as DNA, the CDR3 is TGTGCCAGCTCACGAACGGAGGGCGGAGAGACCCAGTACTTC. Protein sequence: CASSRTEGGETQYF.

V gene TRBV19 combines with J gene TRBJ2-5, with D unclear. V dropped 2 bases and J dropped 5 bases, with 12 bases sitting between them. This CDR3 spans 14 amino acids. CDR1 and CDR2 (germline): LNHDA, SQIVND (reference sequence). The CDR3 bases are TGTGCCAGTAGTATACGTCCCAGTGCTGAGACCCAGTACTTC. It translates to CASSIRPSAETQYF.

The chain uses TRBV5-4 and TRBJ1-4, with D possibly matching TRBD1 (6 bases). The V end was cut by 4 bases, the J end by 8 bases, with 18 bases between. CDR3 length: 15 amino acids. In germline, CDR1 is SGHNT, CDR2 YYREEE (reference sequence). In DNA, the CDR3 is TGTGCCAGCAGCATTTACAGGGAAGAGGAGGAAAAACTGTTTTTT. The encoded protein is CASSIYREEEEKLFF.

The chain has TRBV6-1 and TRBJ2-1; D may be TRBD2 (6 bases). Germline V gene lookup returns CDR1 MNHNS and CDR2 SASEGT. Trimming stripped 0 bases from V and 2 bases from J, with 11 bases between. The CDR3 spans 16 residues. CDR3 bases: TGTGCCAGCAGTGAAGCTCCTAGCGAGACCTACAATGAGCAGTTCTTC. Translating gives CASSEAPSETYNEQFF.

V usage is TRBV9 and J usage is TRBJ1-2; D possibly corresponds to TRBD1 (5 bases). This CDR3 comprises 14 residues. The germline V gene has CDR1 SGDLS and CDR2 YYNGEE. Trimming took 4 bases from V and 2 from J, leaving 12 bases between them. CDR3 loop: CASSRTRENYGYTF. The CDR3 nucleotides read TGTGCCAGCAGCAGAACCAGGGAAAACTATGGCTACACCTTC.

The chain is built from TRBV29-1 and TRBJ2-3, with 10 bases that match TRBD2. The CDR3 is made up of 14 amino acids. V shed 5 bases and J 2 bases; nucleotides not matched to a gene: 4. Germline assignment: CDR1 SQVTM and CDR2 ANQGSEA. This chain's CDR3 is CSVSTSGFTDTQYF. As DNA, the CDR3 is TGCAGCGTTTCGACTAGCGGGTTCACAGATACGCAGTATTTT.

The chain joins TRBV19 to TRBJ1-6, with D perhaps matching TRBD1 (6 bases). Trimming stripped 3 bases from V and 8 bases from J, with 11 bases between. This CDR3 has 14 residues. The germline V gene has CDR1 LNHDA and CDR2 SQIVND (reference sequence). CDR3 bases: TGTGCCAGTAGTATGTCACAGGGTTATTCACCCCTCCACTTT. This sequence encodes CASSMSQGYSPLHF.

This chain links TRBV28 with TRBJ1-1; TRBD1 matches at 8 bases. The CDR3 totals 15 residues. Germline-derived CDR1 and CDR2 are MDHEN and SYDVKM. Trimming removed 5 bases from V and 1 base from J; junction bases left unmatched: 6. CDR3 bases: TGTGCCAGCAGTGTATCCGGGACAGGGAACACTGAAGCTTTCTTT. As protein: CASSVSGTGNTEAFF.

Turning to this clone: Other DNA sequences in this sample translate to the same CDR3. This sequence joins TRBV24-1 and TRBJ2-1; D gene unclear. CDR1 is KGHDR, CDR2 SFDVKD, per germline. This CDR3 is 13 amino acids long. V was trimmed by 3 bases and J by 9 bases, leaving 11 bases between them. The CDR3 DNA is TGTGCCACCAGTGATCGAGGATCCGGTGAGCAGTTCTTC. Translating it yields CATSDRGSGEQFF.

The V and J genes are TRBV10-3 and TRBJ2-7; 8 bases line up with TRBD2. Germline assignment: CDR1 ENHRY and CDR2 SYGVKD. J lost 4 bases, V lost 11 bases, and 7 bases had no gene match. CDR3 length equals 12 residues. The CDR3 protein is CAVGASGYEQYF. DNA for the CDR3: TGTGCCGTCGGCGCTAGCGGGTACGAGCAGTACTTC.